This T cell receptor beta chain was sequenced for a study of OX40 agonist ivuxolimab in advanced cancers. For the study at large: The study gave patients intravenous ivuxolimab at 0.01 to 10 mg/kg every 2 weeks. Dose-escalation patients suffered from hepatocellular carcinoma, melanoma, renal cell or head and neck cancer.

The CDR3 runs to 12 residues. CDR1 MDHEN and CDR2 SYDVKM come from the germline V gene. Trimming left V 7 bases short and J 10 bases short, with 16 bases between. The repertoire was sequenced with immunoSEQ multiplex PCR; TCRdb's copy has only in-frame clones and lacks some. The sample lists 75,000 to 95,000 clones, roughly 90% occurring once. The sequence came from an adult with an advanced solid tumor such as melanoma, head and neck, liver or kidney cancer. The chain uses TRBV28 and TRBJ1-1; unclear D gene. Sequences were derived from CD4+ or CD8+ T cells sorted from blood, sampled in a trial of the OX40 agonist ivuxolimab. CDR3 in amino acids: CASKLGGTGAFF. The DNA for the CDR3 is TGTGCCAGCAAACTCGGAGGTACCGGAGCTTTCTTT.